This T cell receptor (beta chain) was retrieved from a study of beta chain features in type 1 diabetes. Notes on the study in general: When Type 1 diabetes patients were examined, their TCRB CDR3s proved moderately but significantly shorter in all four CD4+ subsets.

Trimming at V came to 4 bases and at J to 1 base, leaving 3 bases not matched to a gene. The CDR3 is 14 amino acids. The germline V gene has CDR1 SGHNT and CDR2 YYREEE (reference sequence). The entirety of the isolated RNA underwent reverse transcription, so expressed TCRB transcripts were sequenced. The study obtained an average of roughly 940,000 reads from stem cell-like memory T cell samples. Sequencing was performed with immunoSEQ multiplex PCR; in TCRdb, only in-frame clones are kept and a portion is missing. The repertoire holds 20,000 to 25,000 clones, under 70% seen once, with roughly 1.2% in the top ten. To note about this clone: Its cognate antigen is unknown.

Only one heparinised blood draw was taken per donor, and its volume averaged about 116 mL. Sorting produced populations that all topped 95% purity. This clonotype was obtained from a woman in her forties with type 1 diabetes. Source material: stem cell memory CD4+ T cells from blood. The V and J genes are TRBV5-4 and TRBJ1-2; 8 bases line up with TRBD1. The chain's CDR3 is CASSPGQGNYGYTF. CDR3 DNA sequence: TGTGCCAGCAGCCCAGGACAGGGTAACTATGGCTACACCTTC.